One and the same sample provided the 4 T cell receptor beta chains below, sequenced in a study of T cell clonality in common variable immunodeficiency. Clones were sequenced by immunoSEQ multiplex PCR, and TCRdb holds only the in-frame ones, with some missing. The sample presents 14,000 or so clones, none singletons. These receptors have no known antigen. Whole-study results and caveats: Fewer deletions and N-nucleotide insertions were reportedly seen in common variable immunodeficiency TCR beta sequences.

The source material was peripheral blood mononuclear cells. These receptors came from a human donor with common variable immunodeficiency.

Remarks on this clone: The sequence runs out 3 residues before the end of the CDR3; the remainder is reconstructed from the germline J gene. The chain joins TRBV19 to TRBJ2-7, with 8 positions matching TRBD1. Germline values: CDR1 LNHDA, CDR2 SQIVND (reference sequence). The CDR3 contains 15 residues. Unmatched junction bases numbered 8, after V lost 3 bases and J lost 4 bases. Here the CDR3 reads CASSIGPGGRYEQYF. The CDR3 bases that were read are TGTGCCAGTAGTATCGGTCCAGGGGGCCGGTACGAG.

This clone showed up just a few times. The missing CDR3 end, 3 residues past where the read stops, is filled in from the germline J gene. V gene TRBV18 combines with J gene TRBJ1-1; D possibly corresponds to TRBD1 (5 bases). Looked up from germline, CDR1 is KGHSH and CDR2 is LQKENI. V was pared by 0 bases and J by 6 bases, with 11 bases between. This CDR3 spans 14 amino acids. The CDR3 DNA, read in part, is TGTGCCAGCTCACCACCTCCAGGGCCGGCTGAA. It is translated as CASSPPPGPAE. The complete CDR3 protein is CASSPPPGPAEAFF. Complete variable domain (other parts from reference TRBV18 and TRBJ1-1): NAGVMQNPRHLVRRRGQEARLRCSPMKGHSHVYWYRQLPEEGLKFMVYLQKENIIDESGMPKERFSAEFPKEGPSILRIQQVVRGDSAAYFCASSPPPGPAEAFFGQGTRLTVV.

As to this clone: Read data end 3 residues before the CDR3 end; the end is taken from the germline J gene. The rearrangement joins TRBV6-4 to TRBJ2-3, with 9 bases identical to TRBD1. V was pared by 3 bases and J by 4 bases, with 8 bases of the junction left unmatched. There are 16 residues in the CDR3. CDR1 MRHNA and CDR2 SNTAGT come from the germline V gene. CDR3 residues: CASSEGGQGGPDTQYF. CDR3 DNA, as far as it was read: TGTGCCAGCAGTGAGGGGGGACAGGGAGGACCAGATACG.

Turning to this clone: The CDR3 extends 3 residues past the end of the read, so its final part is completed from the germline J gene. The J gene is TRBJ2-1, the V gene TRBV7-2; D possibly corresponds to TRBD2 (6 bases). Germline CDR1 SGHTA, CDR2 FQGNSA. The CDR3 has 14 residues. The V end was cut by 5 bases, the J end by 3 bases, with 11 bases between. CDR3 protein: CASSMGGIYNEQFF. The sequenced CDR3 bases are TGTGCCAGCAGCATGGGCGGGATCTACAATGAG.